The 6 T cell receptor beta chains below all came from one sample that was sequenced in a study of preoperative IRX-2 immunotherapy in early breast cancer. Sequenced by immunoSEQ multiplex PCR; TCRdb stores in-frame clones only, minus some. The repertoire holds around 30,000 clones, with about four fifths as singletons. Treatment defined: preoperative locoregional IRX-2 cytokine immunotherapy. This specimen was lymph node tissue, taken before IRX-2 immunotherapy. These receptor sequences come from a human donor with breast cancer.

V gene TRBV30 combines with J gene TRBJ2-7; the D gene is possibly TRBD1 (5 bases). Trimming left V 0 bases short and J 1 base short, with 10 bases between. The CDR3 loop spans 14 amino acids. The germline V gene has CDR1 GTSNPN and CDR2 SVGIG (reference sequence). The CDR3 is CAWSVGVGSYEQYF. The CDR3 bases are TGTGCCTGGAGTGTAGGGGTAGGGTCCTACGAGCAGTACTTC.

Here the CDR3 DNA reads TGTGCCAGTAGTGCGAAGACAGGCTCCTACACCGGGGAGCTGTTTTTT. Translated: CASSAKTGSYTGELFF. J is TRBJ2-2 and V is TRBV19; TRBD1 might be the D (6 bases). Looked up from germline, CDR1 is LNHDA and CDR2 is SQIVND (reference sequence). V lost 5 bases to trimming and J lost 3 bases, with 16 bases between them. CDR3 size: 16 residues. Complete variable domain (other parts from reference TRBV19 and TRBJ2-2): DGGITQSPKYLFRKEGQNVTLSCEQNLNHDAMYWYRQDPGQGLRLIYYSQIVNDFQKGDIAEGYSVSREKKESFPLTVTSAQKNPTAFYLCASSAKTGSYTGELFFGEGSRLTVL.

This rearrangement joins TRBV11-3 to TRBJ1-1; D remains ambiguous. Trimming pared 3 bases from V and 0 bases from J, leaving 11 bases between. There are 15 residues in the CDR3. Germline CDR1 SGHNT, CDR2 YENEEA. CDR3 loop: CASSLDLLVNTEAFF. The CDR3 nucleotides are TGTGCCAGCAGCTTGGATCTTCTCGTGAACACTGAAGCTTTCTTT.

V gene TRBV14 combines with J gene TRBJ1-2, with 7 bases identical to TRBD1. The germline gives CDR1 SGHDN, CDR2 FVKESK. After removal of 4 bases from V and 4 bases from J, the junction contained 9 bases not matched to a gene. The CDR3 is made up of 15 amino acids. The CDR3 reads CASSRLGQTFYGYTF. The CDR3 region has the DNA TGTGCCAGCAGCCGCTTGGGACAGACCTTCTATGGCTACACCTTC.

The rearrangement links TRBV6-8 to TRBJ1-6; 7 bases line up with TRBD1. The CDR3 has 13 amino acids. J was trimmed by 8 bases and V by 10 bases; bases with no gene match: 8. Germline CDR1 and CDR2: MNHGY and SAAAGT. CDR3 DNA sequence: TGTGCCATCAGGCGGGACAGAGATTCACCCCTCCACTTT. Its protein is CAIRRDRDSPLHF.

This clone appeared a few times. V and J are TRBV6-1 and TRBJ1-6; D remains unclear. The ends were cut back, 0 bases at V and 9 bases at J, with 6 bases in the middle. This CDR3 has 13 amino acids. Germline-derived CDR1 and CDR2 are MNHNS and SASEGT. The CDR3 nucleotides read TGTGCCAGCAGTGAAGCCGTGAGTTCACCCCTCCACTTT. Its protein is CASSEAVSSPLHF.